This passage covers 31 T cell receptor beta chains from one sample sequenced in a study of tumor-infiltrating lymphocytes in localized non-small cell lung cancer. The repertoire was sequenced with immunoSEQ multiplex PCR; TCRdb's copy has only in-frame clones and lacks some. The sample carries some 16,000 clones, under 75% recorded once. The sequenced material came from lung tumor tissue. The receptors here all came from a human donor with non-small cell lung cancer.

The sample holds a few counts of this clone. CDR3 DNA: TGTGCCAGCAGCTACACAACCTCCTACGAGCAGTACTTC. This encodes CASSYTTSYEQYF. The chain employs TRBV28 and TRBJ2-7; D gene ambiguous. Trimming stripped 6 bases from V and 0 bases from J, with 9 bases between. This CDR3 comprises 13 residues. From germline, CDR1 is MDHEN and CDR2 SYDVKM.

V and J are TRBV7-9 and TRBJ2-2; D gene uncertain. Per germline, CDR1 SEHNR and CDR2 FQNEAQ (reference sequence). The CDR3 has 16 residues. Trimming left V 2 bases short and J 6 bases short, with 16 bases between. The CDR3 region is CASSLYRPSGAGELFF. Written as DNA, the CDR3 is TGTGCCAGCAGCTTATATCGGCCGTCTGGGGCCGGGGAGCTGTTTTTT.

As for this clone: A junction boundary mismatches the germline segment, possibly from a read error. Here the CDR3 DNA reads TGCGCCAGCAGCCAAGATCCCGAAATAGCGGGAGAGCAGTTCTTC. It is translated as CASSQDPEIAGEQFF. The rearrangement uses TRBV5-4 and TRBJ2-1; 8 nucleotides align to TRBD2. CDR1 is SGHNT, CDR2 YYREEE, per germline (reference sequence). The CDR3 runs to 15 residues.

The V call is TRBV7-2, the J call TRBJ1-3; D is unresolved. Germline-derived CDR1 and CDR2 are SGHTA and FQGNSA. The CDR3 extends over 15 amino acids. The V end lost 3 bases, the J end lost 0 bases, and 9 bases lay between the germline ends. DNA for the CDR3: TGTGCCAGCAGCTTGGTCGCGACCTCTGGAAACACCATATATTTT. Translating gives CASSLVATSGNTIYF.

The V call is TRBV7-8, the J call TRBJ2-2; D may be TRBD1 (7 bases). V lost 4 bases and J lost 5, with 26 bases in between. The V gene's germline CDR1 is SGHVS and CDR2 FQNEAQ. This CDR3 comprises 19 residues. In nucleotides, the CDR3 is TGTGCCAGCAGCTCACAGGGGTGGATCGGGAGCCTGGAAACCGGGGAGCTGTTTTTT. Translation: CASSSQGWIGSLETGELFF.

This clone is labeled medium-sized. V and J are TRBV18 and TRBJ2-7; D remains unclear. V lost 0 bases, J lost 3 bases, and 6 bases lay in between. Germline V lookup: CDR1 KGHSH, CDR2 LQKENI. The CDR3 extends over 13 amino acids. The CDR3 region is CASSPPSSYEQYF. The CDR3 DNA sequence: TGTGCCAGCTCACCACCGTCGAGCTACGAGCAGTACTTC. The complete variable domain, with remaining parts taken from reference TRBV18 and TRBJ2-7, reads NAGVMQNPRHLVRRRGQEARLRCSPMKGHSHVYWYRQLPEEGLKFMVYLQKENIIDESGMPKERFSAEFPKEGPSILRIQQVVRGDSAAYFCASSPPSSYEQYFGPGTRLTVT.

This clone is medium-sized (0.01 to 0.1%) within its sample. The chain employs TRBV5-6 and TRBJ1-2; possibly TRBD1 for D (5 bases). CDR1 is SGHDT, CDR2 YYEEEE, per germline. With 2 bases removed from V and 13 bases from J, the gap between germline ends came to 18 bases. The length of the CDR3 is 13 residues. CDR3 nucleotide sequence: TGTGCCAGCAGCTTCCGGGACGGCGCCCTCCGCACCTTC. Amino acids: CASSFRDGALRTF.

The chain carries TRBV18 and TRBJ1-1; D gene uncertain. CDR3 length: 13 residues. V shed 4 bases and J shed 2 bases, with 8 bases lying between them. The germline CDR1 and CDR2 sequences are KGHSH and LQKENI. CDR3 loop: CASSLTFNTEAFF. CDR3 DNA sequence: TGTGCCAGCTCACTTACATTTAACACTGAAGCTTTCTTT. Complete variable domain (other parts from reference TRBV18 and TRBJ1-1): NAGVMQNPRHLVRRRGQEARLRCSPMKGHSHVYWYRQLPEEGLKFMVYLQKENIIDESGMPKERFSAEFPKEGPSILRIQQVVRGDSAAYFCASSLTFNTEAFFGQGTRLTVV.

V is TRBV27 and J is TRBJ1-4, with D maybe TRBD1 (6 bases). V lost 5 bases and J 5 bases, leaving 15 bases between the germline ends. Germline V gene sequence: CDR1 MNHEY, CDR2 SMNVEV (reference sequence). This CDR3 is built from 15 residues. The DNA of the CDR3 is TGTGCCAGCAGTGCTTACAGGGAGAGAAATGAAAAACTGTTTTTT. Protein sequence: CASSAYRERNEKLFF. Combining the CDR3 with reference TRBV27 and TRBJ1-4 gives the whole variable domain EAQVTQNPRYLITVTGKKLTVTCSQNMNHEYMSWYRQDPGLGLRQIYYSMNVEVTDKGDVPEGYKVSRKEKRNFPLILESPSPNQTSLYFCASSAYRERNEKLFFGSGTQLSVL.

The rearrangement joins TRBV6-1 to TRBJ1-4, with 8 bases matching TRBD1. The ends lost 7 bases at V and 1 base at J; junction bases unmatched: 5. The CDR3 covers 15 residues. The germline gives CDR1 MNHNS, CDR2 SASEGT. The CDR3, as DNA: TGTGCCAGCATTAAGACAGGGGTAACTAATGAAAAACTGTTTTTT. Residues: CASIKTGVTNEKLFF.

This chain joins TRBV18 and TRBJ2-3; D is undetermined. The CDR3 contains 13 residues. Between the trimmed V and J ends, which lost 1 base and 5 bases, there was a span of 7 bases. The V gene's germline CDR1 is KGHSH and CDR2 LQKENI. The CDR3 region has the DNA TGTGCCAGCTCACCACACACGATAGATACGCAGTATTTT. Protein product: CASSPHTIDTQYF.

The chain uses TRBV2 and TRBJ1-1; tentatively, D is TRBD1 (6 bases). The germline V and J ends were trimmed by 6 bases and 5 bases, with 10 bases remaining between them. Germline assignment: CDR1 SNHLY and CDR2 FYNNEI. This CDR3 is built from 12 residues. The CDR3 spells CASRAQGTEAFF. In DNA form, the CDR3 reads TGTGCCAGCAGGGCCCAGGGGACTGAAGCTTTCTTT.

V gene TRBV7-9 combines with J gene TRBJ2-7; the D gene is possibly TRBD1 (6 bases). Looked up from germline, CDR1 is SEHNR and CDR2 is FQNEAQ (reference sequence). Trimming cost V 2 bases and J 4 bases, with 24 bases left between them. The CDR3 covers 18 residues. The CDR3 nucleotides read TGTGCCAGCAGCTTACCCTCCACCGGGACACCAGAGAGTTACGAGCAGTACTTC. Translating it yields CASSLPSTGTPESYEQYF. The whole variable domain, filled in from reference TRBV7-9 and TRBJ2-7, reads DTGVSQNPRHKITKRGQNVTFRCDPISEHNRLYWYRQTLGQGPEFLTYFQNEAQLEKSRLLSDRFSAERPKGSFSTLEIQRTEQGDSAMYLCASSLPSTGTPESYEQYFGPGTRLTVT.

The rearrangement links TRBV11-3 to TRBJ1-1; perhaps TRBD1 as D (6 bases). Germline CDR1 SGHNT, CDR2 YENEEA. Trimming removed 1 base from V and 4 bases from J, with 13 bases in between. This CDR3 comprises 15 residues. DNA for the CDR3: TGTGCCAGCAGCTTAGTAAAGCTCAGGGGCACTGAAGCTTTCTTT. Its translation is CASSLVKLRGTEAFF.

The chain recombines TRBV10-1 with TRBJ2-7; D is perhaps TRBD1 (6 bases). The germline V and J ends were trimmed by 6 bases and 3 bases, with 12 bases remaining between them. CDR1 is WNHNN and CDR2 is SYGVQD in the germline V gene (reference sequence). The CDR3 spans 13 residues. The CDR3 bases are TGCGCCAGCAGCCTGGACAGCCGCTACGAGCAGTACTTC. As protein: CASSLDSRYEQYF.

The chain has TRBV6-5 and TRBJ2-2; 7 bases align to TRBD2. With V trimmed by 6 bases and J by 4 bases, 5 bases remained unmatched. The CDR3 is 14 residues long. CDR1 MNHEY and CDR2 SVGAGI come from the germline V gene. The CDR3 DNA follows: TGTGCCAGCAGAACGAGGGAGGGCACCGGGGAGCTGTTTTTT. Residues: CASRTREGTGELFF.

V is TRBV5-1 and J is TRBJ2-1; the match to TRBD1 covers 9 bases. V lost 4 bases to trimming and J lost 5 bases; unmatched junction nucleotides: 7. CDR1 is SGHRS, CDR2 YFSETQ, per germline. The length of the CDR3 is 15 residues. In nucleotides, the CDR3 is TGCGCCAGCAGCGGGGGACAGGGTGGTGACAATGAGCAGTTCTTC. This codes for CASSGGQGGDNEQFF.

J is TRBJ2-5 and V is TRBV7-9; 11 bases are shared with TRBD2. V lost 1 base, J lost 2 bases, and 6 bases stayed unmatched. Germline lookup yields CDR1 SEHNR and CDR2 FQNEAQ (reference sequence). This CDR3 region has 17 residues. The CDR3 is CASSLGGTSGNQETQYF. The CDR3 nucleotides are TGTGCCAGCAGCTTAGGGGGGACTAGCGGCAATCAAGAGACCCAGTACTTC.

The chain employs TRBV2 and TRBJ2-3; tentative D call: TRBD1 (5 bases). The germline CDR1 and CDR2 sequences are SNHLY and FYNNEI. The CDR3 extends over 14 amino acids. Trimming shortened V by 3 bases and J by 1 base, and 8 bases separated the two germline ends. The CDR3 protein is CASSDRDGTDTQYF. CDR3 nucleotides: TGTGCCAGCAGTGACAGGGATGGCACAGATACGCAGTATTTT.

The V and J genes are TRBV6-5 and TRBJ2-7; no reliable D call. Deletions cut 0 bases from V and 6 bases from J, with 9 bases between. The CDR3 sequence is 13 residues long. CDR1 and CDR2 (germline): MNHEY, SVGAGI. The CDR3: CASSYSGVSEQYF. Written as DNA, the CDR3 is TGTGCCAGCAGTTACTCTGGCGTCTCCGAGCAGTACTTC.

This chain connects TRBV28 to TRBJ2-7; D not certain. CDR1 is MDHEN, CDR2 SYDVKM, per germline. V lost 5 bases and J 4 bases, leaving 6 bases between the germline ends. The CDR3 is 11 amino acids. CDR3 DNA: TGTGCCAGCAGTGGCATGTACGAGCAGTACTTC. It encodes CASSGMYEQYF.

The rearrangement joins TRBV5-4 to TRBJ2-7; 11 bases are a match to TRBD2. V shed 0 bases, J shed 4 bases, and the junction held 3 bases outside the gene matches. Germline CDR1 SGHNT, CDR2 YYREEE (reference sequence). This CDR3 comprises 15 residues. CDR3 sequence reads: CASSLGRTSGYEQYF. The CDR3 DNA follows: TGTGCCAGCAGCTTGGGAAGGACTAGCGGGTACGAGCAGTACTTC.

CDR3 coding DNA: TGTGCCAGCAGTTATATGTCCGAGCAGTACTTC. Amino acid sequence: CASSYMSEQYF. The chain combines TRBV6-5 with TRBJ2-7; D uncertain. The CDR3 runs 11 residues. Germline V gives CDR1 MNHEY, CDR2 SVGAGI. With 3 bases removed from V and 6 bases from J, the gap between germline ends came to 6 bases.

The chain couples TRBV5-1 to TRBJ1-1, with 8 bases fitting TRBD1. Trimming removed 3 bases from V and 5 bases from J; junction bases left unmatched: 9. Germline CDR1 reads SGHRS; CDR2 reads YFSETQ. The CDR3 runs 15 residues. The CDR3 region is CASSWEGQVGTEAFF. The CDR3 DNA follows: TGCGCCAGCAGCTGGGAGGGACAGGTAGGGACTGAAGCTTTCTTT. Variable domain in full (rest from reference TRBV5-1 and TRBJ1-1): KAGVTQTPRYLIKTRGQQVTLSCSPISGHRSVSWYQQTPGQGLQFLFEYFSETQRNKGNFPGRFSGRQFSNSRSEMNVSTLELGDSALYLCASSWEGQVGTEAFFGQGTRLTVV.

CDR3 bases: TGTGCCAGTAAGGCGGGAGACGGGTTCAATGAGCAGTTCTTC. Protein sequence: CASKAGDGFNEQFF. This rearrangement joins TRBV19 to TRBJ2-1, with 7 bases fitting TRBD2. This CDR3 region has 14 residues. Germline V gene lookup returns CDR1 LNHDA and CDR2 SQIVND (reference sequence). V dropped 7 bases and J dropped 6; count of bases not matched to a gene: 9.

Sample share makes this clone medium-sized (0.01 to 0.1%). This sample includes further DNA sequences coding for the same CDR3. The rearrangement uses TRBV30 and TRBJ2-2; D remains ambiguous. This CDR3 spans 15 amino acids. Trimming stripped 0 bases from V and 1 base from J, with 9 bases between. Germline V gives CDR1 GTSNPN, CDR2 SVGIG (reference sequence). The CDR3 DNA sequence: TGTGCCTGGAGTGTACCAAGAGGGAACACCGGGGAGCTGTTTTTT. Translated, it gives CAWSVPRGNTGELFF.

The CDR3 loop reads CASRSDFYEQYF. The CDR3 nucleotides are TGTGCCAGCAGGTCGGACTTCTACGAGCAGTACTTC. The chain employs TRBV2 and TRBJ2-7, with TRBD2 as a possible D gene (5 bases). Germline V gene data show CDR1 as SNHLY and CDR2 as FYNNEI. Trimming pared 6 bases from V and 3 bases from J, leaving 9 bases between. CDR3 size: 12 residues.

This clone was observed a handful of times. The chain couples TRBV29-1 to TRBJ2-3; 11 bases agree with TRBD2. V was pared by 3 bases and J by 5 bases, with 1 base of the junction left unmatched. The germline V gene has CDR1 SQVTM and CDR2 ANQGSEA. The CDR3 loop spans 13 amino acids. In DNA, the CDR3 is TGCAGCGTTGACGGACTAGCGGGAGATACGCAGTATTTT. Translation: CSVDGLAGDTQYF.

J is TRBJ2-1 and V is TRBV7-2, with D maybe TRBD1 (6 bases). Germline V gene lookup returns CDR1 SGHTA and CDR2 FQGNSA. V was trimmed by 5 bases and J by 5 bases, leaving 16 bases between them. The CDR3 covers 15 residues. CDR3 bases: TGTGCCAGCAGCCCAGGGGCTCAGCGGAACAATGAGCAGTTCTTC. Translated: CASSPGAQRNNEQFF.

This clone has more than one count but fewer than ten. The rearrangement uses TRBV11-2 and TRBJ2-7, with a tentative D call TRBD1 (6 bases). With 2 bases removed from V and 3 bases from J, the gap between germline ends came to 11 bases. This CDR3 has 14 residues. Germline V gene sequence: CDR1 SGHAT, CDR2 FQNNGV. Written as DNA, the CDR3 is TGTGCCAGCAGCTTAATCGAGGGGGTCTACGAGCAGTACTTC. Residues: CASSLIEGVYEQYF.

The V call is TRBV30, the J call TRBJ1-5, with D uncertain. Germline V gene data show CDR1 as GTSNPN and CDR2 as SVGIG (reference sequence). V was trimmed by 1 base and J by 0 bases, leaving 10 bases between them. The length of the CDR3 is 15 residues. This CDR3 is CAWSGEFYSNQPQHF. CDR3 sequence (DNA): TGTGCCTGGAGTGGAGAGTTTTATAGCAATCAGCCCCAGCATTTT.